This TCR beta chain was sequenced in a study of blood T cell repertoires in COVID-19. Across the whole study: The origin of the acute and convalescent COVID-19 samples was the United States, Italy and Spain. PBMCs, B-cell-depleted T cells, or T cells provided the cDNA or gDNA that made up the material.

As handled by the study authors: Estimation of nucleated cell counts relied on the amplification of reference gene primers. Measured with immunoSEQ multiplex PCR; TCRdb has only the in-frame clones, and not every one. V, J and clone size reflect that table, while D and trimming were determined from the DNA. Of about 100,000 clones detected, about two thirds appear once; the ten largest clones hold roughly 2%. From germline, CDR1 is SQVTM and CDR2 ANQGSEA. CDR3 size: 12 residues. Between the trimmed V and J ends, which lost 6 bases and 2 bases, there was a span of 10 bases. The sequenced material came from peripheral blood. This sequence was found in a woman aged 40 to 50 with acute or convalescent COVID-19. V usage is TRBV29-1 and J usage is TRBJ1-1; a weak D match, TRBD1 (5 bases). This CDR3 reads CSVVGQNTEAFF. In DNA form, the CDR3 reads TGCAGCGTCGTTGGACAAAACACTGAAGCTTTCTTT. The full variable domain, completed using reference TRBV29-1 and TRBJ1-1, is SAVISQKPSRDICQRGTSLTIQCQVDSQVTMMFWYRQQPGQSLTLIATANQGSEATYESGFVIDKFPISRPNLTFSTLTVSNMSPEDSSIYLCSVVGQNTEAFFGQGTRLTVV.